These 19 T cell receptor beta chains originate from one sample sequenced in a study of spatial heterogeneity in lung cancer. Their target antigens are unknown. Points from the study as a whole: Mutation tallies in tumors tracked expanded intratumoral alpha and beta TCR counts.

TCRdb analysed the 5' RACE reads with MiXCR anew, one entry per CDR3 protein. The sample yields 9,500 to 11,000 distinct CDR3 sequences, around 5.2% seen once. Time point noted: sample taken at primary tumor resection. Sequencing used lung tumor tissue, obtained at surgery. All receptors derive from a male donor with early-stage non-small cell lung cancer.

Many counts were recorded for this clonotype. This beta chain is a stray sequence in a library constructed for alpha chains; its clone size is not meaningful. The chain has TRBV27 and TRBJ2-7, with 10 bases aligning to TRBD1. Germline V CDR1 and CDR2: MNHEY, SMNVEV (reference sequence). After removal of 4 bases from V and 6 bases from J, the junction contained 3 bases not matched to a gene. The CDR3 spans 13 residues. CDR3 sequence (DNA): TGTGCCAGCAGTTCGTGGGACAGGGGCGAGCAGTACTTC. It is translated as CASSSWDRGEQYF.

With regard to this clonotype: Sequence at one end of the junction differs from germline and may be a read error. The size of this beta chain means little, since it is a stray read in a library made for alpha chains. V gene TRBV29-1 combines with J gene TRBJ2-1, with a tentative D call TRBD2 (5 bases). This CDR3 contains 14 residues. Germline CDR1 reads SQVTM; CDR2 reads ANQGSEA. The CDR3 DNA is TGTAGCGTTGACCGGAGCTCCCTTTACAATGAGCAGTTCTTC. This sequence encodes CSVDRSSLYNEQFF.

This clonotype was detected ten times or more. This beta chain came through as a stray read in a library set up for alpha chains, and its size says little. CDR3 amino acids: CASSSDRDEAFF. The CDR3 region has the DNA TGTGCCAGCAGCTCGGACCGGGATGAAGCTTTCTTT. The chain links TRBV9 to TRBJ1-1; D remains unclear. CDR1 is SGDLS and CDR2 is YYNGEE in the germline V gene. Trimming pared 4 bases from V and 7 bases from J, leaving 11 bases between. The CDR3 extends over 12 amino acids.

This clonotype was counted many times. Because this beta chain is a stray read in a library intended to capture alpha chains, its abundance should not be given much weight. The V call is TRBV15, the J call TRBJ1-2; D is possibly TRBD1 (6 bases). The V end was cut by 0 bases, the J end by 8 bases, with 16 bases between. Germline V gene sequence: CDR1 LNHNV, CDR2 YYDKDF (reference sequence). The CDR3 spans 15 residues. The chain's CDR3 is CATSRDKRGAPGYTF. The DNA of the CDR3 is TGTGCCACCAGCAGAGATAAACGGGGGGCCCCCGGCTACACCTTC.

By its share, this clonotype is medium-sized. This beta chain appears as a stray read in a library generated for alpha chains; its size is not informative. The rearrangement uses TRBV7-9 and TRBJ2-2; D unresolved. Germline CDR1 reads SEHNR; CDR2 reads FQNEAQ (reference sequence). The V and J ends lost 3 bases and 7 bases respectively, with 3 bases between them. The CDR3 has 11 amino acids. CDR3 nucleotide sequence: TGTGCCAGCAGCTTCGGCGGGGAGCTGTTTTTT. Its translation: CASSFGGELFF. Full variable domain (outside the CDR3, taken from reference TRBV7-9 and TRBJ2-2): DTGVSQNPRHKITKRGQNVTFRCDPISEHNRLYWYRQTLGQGPEFLTYFQNEAQLEKSRLLSDRFSAERPKGSFSTLEIQRTEQGDSAMYLCASSFGGELFFGEGSRLTVL.

About this clonotype itself: This beta chain appears as a stray read in a library generated for alpha chains; its size is not informative. The V call is TRBV5-1, the J call TRBJ2-7, with no clear D. The length of the CDR3 is 14 residues. In germline, CDR1 is SGHRS, CDR2 YFSETQ. Trimming shortened V by 2 bases and J by 2 bases, and 11 bases separated the two germline ends. For the CDR3, the DNA is TGCGCCAGCAGCTTTGCCCCTGGGACCTACGAGCAGTACTTC. It translates to CASSFAPGTYEQYF.

In its sample, this clonotype ranks as medium-sized (0.01 to 0.1%). In a library made to pick up alpha chains, this beta chain is a stray read with a size that means little. The CDR3 is CASSQDSAFPNEQFF. The CDR3 bases are TGTGCCAGCAGCCAAGATTCGGCTTTTCCAAATGAGCAGTTCTTC. The chain is built from TRBV4-2 and TRBJ2-1; D gene ambiguous. Looked up from germline, CDR1 is LGHNA and CDR2 is YNFKEQ. V was trimmed by 0 bases and J by 7 bases, leaving 13 bases between them. The CDR3 has 15 amino acids.

This clonotype was picked up many times. Since the library was made to target alpha chains, this beta chain is a stray read and its abundance is not meaningful. The gene calls are TRBV12-3 or TRBV12-4 and TRBJ1-1; unclear D gene. The CDR3 contains 15 residues. The V and J ends lost 4 bases and 3 bases respectively, with 15 bases between them. CDR3 sequence reads: CASSSHTEAYTEAFF. CDR3 in DNA: TGTGCCAGCAGTTCCCATACAGAGGCCTACACTGAAGCTTTCTTT.

The sample holds many counts of this clonotype. In a library made to pick up alpha chains, this beta chain is a stray read with a size that means little. The chain has TRBV6-5 and TRBJ1-2; D is ambiguous. Trimming cost V 5 bases and J 4 bases, with 8 bases left between them. The germline V gene encodes CDR1 MNHEY and CDR2 SVGAGI. This CDR3 has 12 amino acids. For the CDR3, the DNA is TGTGCCAGCAGTCCGACTACCTATGGCTACACCTTC. The encoded protein is CASSPTTYGYTF.

In its sample, this clonotype ranks as medium-sized (0.01 to 0.1%). Because the library targeted alpha chains, this beta chain is an off-target read whose size means little. The V gene is TRBV6-2 or TRBV6-3, the J gene TRBJ1-2; D ambiguous. Trimming took off 1 base at V and 6 bases at J, with 9 bases between the two ends. The germline V gene has CDR1 MNHEY and CDR2 SVGEGT. The CDR3 consists of 13 residues. CDR3 sequence (DNA): TGTGCCAGCAGTTACTACGGCAGAAATGGCTACACCTTC. This encodes CASSYYGRNGYTF.

This clonotype was seen many times. A library prepared for alpha chains yielded this beta chain as an off-target read; its size is of little meaning. The chain couples TRBV29-1 to TRBJ2-3, with a possible D match to TRBD1 (5 bases). The V and J ends lost 2 bases and 1 base respectively, with 13 bases between them. This CDR3 comprises 15 residues. The germline V gene has CDR1 SQVTM and CDR2 ANQGSEA. This CDR3 is CSVESIETGTDTQYF. In DNA, the CDR3 is TGCAGCGTTGAAAGTATTGAGACAGGCACAGATACGCAGTATTTT.

Notes on this clonotype: The library was prepared for alpha chains; this beta chain is a stray read, so its frequency means little. This sequence joins TRBV7-2 and TRBJ1-3, with a possible D match to TRBD1 (5 bases). With 5 bases removed from V and 0 bases from J, the gap between germline ends came to 17 bases. Per the germline V gene, CDR1 is SGHTA and CDR2 is FQGNSA. This CDR3 is 17 amino acids long. DNA of the CDR3: TGTGCCAGCAGCCGATTTCACCCGGGGACCTCTGGAAACACCATATATTTT. The encoded protein is CASSRFHPGTSGNTIYF.

This clonotype was picked up many times. Being off target in a library aimed at alpha chains, this beta chain has a size of little meaning. The chain employs TRBV29-1 and TRBJ2-7; TRBD1 matches 7 bases. Per germline, CDR1 SQVTM and CDR2 ANQGSEA. The CDR3 has 13 amino acids. With V trimmed by 3 bases and J by 0 bases, 2 bases remained unmatched. This CDR3 reads CSVEGDSSYEQYF. The CDR3 DNA reads TGCAGCGTTGAGGGGGACAGCTCCTACGAGCAGTACTTC.

This clonotype was recorded at least ten times. This beta chain turned up in a library designed for alpha chains; as an off-target read, its abundance says little. This chain connects TRBV29-1 to TRBJ1-2; 11 nucleotides agree with TRBD1. V dropped 6 bases and J dropped 7; count of bases not matched to a gene: 4. CDR1 and CDR2 (germline): SQVTM, ANQGSEA. This CDR3 is built from 12 residues. The CDR3 reads CSVAGQGAGYTF. Here the CDR3 DNA reads TGCAGCGTCGCAGGACAGGGGGCTGGCTACACCTTC.

This clonotype was seen repeatedly, ten times or more. The size of this beta chain means little, since it is a stray read in a library made for alpha chains. J is TRBJ1-2 and V is TRBV7-9; D gene uncertain. The CDR3 has 15 amino acids. V lost 5 bases, J lost 2 bases, and 15 bases lay in between. Germline V gene data show CDR1 as SEHNR and CDR2 as FQNEAQ (reference sequence). The CDR3 protein is CASSQAGARNYGYTF. For the CDR3, the DNA is TGTGCCAGCAGCCAAGCAGGCGCCCGAAACTATGGCTACACCTTC.

In its sample, this clonotype was seen many times. Since the library was made to target alpha chains, this beta chain is a stray read and its abundance is not meaningful. The chain is built from TRBV5-6 and TRBJ1-2; no clear D. V lost 0 bases, J lost 6 bases, and 15 bases lay in between. This CDR3 is 15 amino acids long. Looked up from germline, CDR1 is SGHDT and CDR2 is YYEEEE. Here the CDR3 DNA reads TGTGCCAGCAGCTTGGTGGCGGGGATGTCGGATGGCTACACCTTC. Its protein product is CASSLVAGMSDGYTF.

This clonotype has ten or more counts. Since the library was made to target alpha chains, this beta chain is a stray read and its abundance is not meaningful. This rearrangement joins TRBV28 to TRBJ2-3, with 10 bases matching TRBD2. CDR1 and CDR2 from the germline V gene are MDHEN and SYDVKM. This CDR3 is built from 15 residues. J was trimmed by 2 bases and V by 5 bases; bases with no gene match: 4. The CDR3 region has the DNA TGTGCCAGCAGTGTAGCGGGAGGTTTCACAGATACGCAGTATTTT. Translating it yields CASSVAGGFTDTQYF.

Concerning this clonotype: A junction end diverges from the germline sequence, so it may reflect a read error. Because the library targeted alpha chains, this beta chain is an off-target read whose size means little. The chain couples TRBV29-1 to TRBJ1-1; 9 nucleotides agree with TRBD1. The CDR3 totals 12 residues. CDR1 is SQVTM and CDR2 is ANQGSEA in the germline V gene. The DNA for the CDR3 is TGCAGCGTTGTACAGGGGGCTAGGGAAGCCTTCTTT. It yields the protein CSVVQGAREAFF.

This clonotype came up many times. This beta chain came through as a stray read in a library set up for alpha chains, and its size says little. The chain links TRBV10-3 to TRBJ1-1, with D uncertain. V shed 4 bases and J shed 3 bases, with 9 bases lying between them. The V gene's germline CDR1 is ENHRY and CDR2 SYGVKD. The CDR3 is 13 amino acids. This CDR3 is CAISVTVDTEAFF. The CDR3, as DNA: TGTGCCATCAGTGTTACCGTGGACACTGAAGCTTTCTTT.